This T cell receptor (beta chain) derives from a study of OX40 agonist ivuxolimab in advanced cancers. In the study overall: Patients were around 83% male with ages about 20 to 79, mean roughly 55.

Generated by immunoSEQ multiplex PCR, the TCRdb table keeps only in-frame clones and is missing some. Here the sample spans around 67,000 clones, 75% to 85% being singletons. Autoimmune disease history or systemic immunosuppression led to patient exclusion. This CDR3 has 14 amino acids. V was clipped by 5 bases and J by 7 bases, with 17 bases between them. The germline V gene has CDR1 SGHVS and CDR2 FNYEAQ. In its sample, this clone was seen once. The input for sequencing was CD4+ or CD8+ T cells sorted from blood, taken in a trial of the OX40 agonist ivuxolimab. The sequence was obtained from an adult with an advanced solid tumor such as melanoma, head and neck, liver or kidney cancer. J is TRBJ1-2 and V is TRBV7-6; possibly TRBD1 for D (5 bases). CDR3: CASSPSGVGGGYTF. CDR3 nucleotides: TGTGCCAGCAGCCCCAGTGGGGTGGGGGGTGGCTACACCTTC.